Below, 13 T cell receptor beta chains from the same sample are listed, as sequenced in a study of cytomegalovirus exposure and HLA in healthy donors. The PCR was carried out with 60 Vbeta primers and 13 Jbeta primers. The method was immunoSEQ multiplex PCR; TCRdb's version includes in-frame clones alone and lacks a portion of them. Of 150,000 to 200,000 clones in the sample, less than 80% were seen once. Sequencing was carried out using PBMCs. These receptors were collected from a woman in her twenties or thirties in good health and CMV-seropositive.

This sequence joins TRBV5-1 and TRBJ1-2, with 9 positions matching TRBD1. This CDR3 region has 14 residues. The V segment lost 0 bases and the J segment 6 bases; nucleotides outside the gene matches: 3. The germline V gene has CDR1 SGHRS and CDR2 YFSETQ. Here the CDR3 reads CASSLGGTGHGYTF. The CDR3 region has the DNA TGCGCCAGCAGCTTGGGGGGGACAGGGCATGGCTACACCTTC.

The chain uses TRBV4-1 and TRBJ1-2, with a tentative D call TRBD1 (6 bases). CDR3 length: 14 amino acids. The germline CDR1 and CDR2 sequences are MGHRA and YSYEKL. V lost 0 bases and J 7 bases, leaving 12 bases between the germline ends. In DNA, the CDR3 is TGCGCCAGCAGCCAAGAAGGCGACAGGAGTGGCTACACCTTC. Its protein is CASSQEGDRSGYTF.

This clone has just a few counts. The rearrangement links TRBV6-5 to TRBJ1-2; D may be TRBD1 (6 bases). CDR3 length: 13 amino acids. The germline gives CDR1 MNHEY, CDR2 SVGAGI. Trimming took off 7 bases at V and 5 bases at J, with 14 bases between the two ends. The CDR3 loop is CASTPDRLYGYTF. The CDR3 coding sequence is TGTGCCAGCACACCTGACAGGCTTTATGGCTACACCTTC.

The chain carries TRBV4-1 and TRBJ1-6, with a weak D call TRBD1 (5 bases). Deletions cut 2 bases from V and 6 bases from J, with 11 bases between. Looked up from germline, CDR1 is MGHRA and CDR2 is YSYEKL. The CDR3 sequence is 15 residues long. The CDR3 region has the DNA TGCGCCAGCAGCCAACCAGGGATGGGTAATTCACCCCTCCACTTT. Protein sequence: CASSQPGMGNSPLHF.

The V call is TRBV5-1, the J call TRBJ2-3, with 10 bases lining up with TRBD2. In germline, CDR1 is SGHRS, CDR2 YFSETQ. CDR3 size: 16 residues. The ends lost 6 bases at V and 3 bases at J; junction bases unmatched: 10. Here the CDR3 reads CASNSGLAVTTDTQYF. The CDR3 region has the DNA TGCGCCAGCAACTCAGGACTAGCGGTTACAACAGATACGCAGTATTTT. The full variable domain, with the rest looked up from reference TRBV5-1 and TRBJ2-3, is KAGVTQTPRYLIKTRGQQVTLSCSPISGHRSVSWYQQTPGQGLQFLFEYFSETQRNKGNFPGRFSGRQFSNSRSEMNVSTLELGDSALYLCASNSGLAVTTDTQYFGPGTRLTVL.

Written as DNA, the CDR3 is TGTGCCAGCAGTACGGGACTAGCGGGGGGGCTGACCCACTACGAGCAGTACTTC. The encoded protein is CASSTGLAGGLTHYEQYF. This chain links TRBV11-2 with TRBJ2-7; 16 bases fit TRBD2. After removal of 6 bases from V and 3 bases from J, the junction contained 11 bases not matched to a gene. This CDR3 region has 18 residues. The V gene's germline CDR1 is SGHAT and CDR2 FQNNGV.

The gene calls are TRBV4-1 and TRBJ1-2, with D maybe TRBD1 (6 bases). This CDR3 is built from 18 residues. The germline V gene encodes CDR1 MGHRA and CDR2 YSYEKL. V shed 2 bases and J shed 0 bases, with 19 bases lying between them. The CDR3 nucleotides are TGCGCCAGCAGCCAACCCGGTTCGGGACACCGAGCTAACTATGGCTACACCTTC. This translates into CASSQPGSGHRANYGYTF.

Only a few counts were recorded for this clone. The rearrangement joins TRBV6-1 to TRBJ2-7, with TRBD2 identical over 12 bases. CDR1 MNHNS and CDR2 SASEGT come from the germline V gene. The CDR3 has 15 amino acids. With 1 base clipped from V and 5 bases from J, the junction kept 3 bases outside the gene matches. CDR3 protein: CASSEVTSGGHEQYF. For the CDR3, the DNA is TGTGCCAGCAGTGAAGTGACTAGCGGGGGCCACGAGCAGTACTTC.

The rearrangement links TRBV4-2 to TRBJ1-4, with D perhaps matching TRBD1 (5 bases). The CDR3 covers 16 residues. The V gene's germline CDR1 is LGHNA and CDR2 YNFKEQ. V shed 2 bases and J shed 3 bases, with 13 bases lying between them. For the CDR3, the DNA is TGTGCCAGCAGCCAATCCAATACAGGATCTAATGAAAAACTGTTTTTT. Translation: CASSQSNTGSNEKLFF.

This clone was counted a few times. The V call is TRBV27, the J call TRBJ2-1; 8 bases fit TRBD2. This CDR3 is built from 15 residues. Germline V gene lookup returns CDR1 MNHEY and CDR2 SMNVEV (reference sequence). V was clipped by 3 bases and J by 9 bases; unmatched bases: 10. CDR3 sequence reads: CASSFPGTRGGEQFF. The DNA for the CDR3 is TGTGCCAGCAGTTTCCCCGGGACTAGAGGGGGTGAGCAGTTCTTC.

The chain carries TRBV5-8 and TRBJ2-5; no clear D gene. Trimming left V 3 bases short and J 0 bases short, with 12 bases between. CDR1 is SGHTS and CDR2 is YDEGEE in the germline V gene. The CDR3 is 15 residues long. The CDR3 sequence is CASSSLTEYQETQYF. The CDR3 region has the DNA TGTGCCAGCAGCTCACTTACAGAGTACCAAGAGACCCAGTACTTC.

This chain uses TRBV7-6 with TRBJ2-3; D remains ambiguous. Trimming took off 3 bases at V and 0 bases at J, with 25 bases between the two ends. Germline assignment: CDR1 SGHVS and CDR2 FNYEAQ. The CDR3 consists of 20 residues. The CDR3 is CASSFSRSESLRTSTDTQYF. The CDR3, as DNA: TGTGCCAGCAGCTTCTCGCGCAGCGAATCCCTAAGAACTAGCACAGATACGCAGTATTTT. The full variable domain, with the rest looked up from reference TRBV7-6 and TRBJ2-3, is GAGVSQSPRYKVTKRGQDVALRCDPISGHVSLYWYRQALGQGPEFLTYFNYEAQQDKSGLPNDRFSAERPEGSISTLTIQRTEQRDSAMYRCASSFSRSESLRTSTDTQYFGPGTRLTVL.

This clone appeared once. The chain couples TRBV7-2 to TRBJ2-3; D unclear. The CDR3 totals 12 residues. Trimming pared 1 base from V and 8 bases from J, leaving 7 bases between. Per germline, CDR1 SGHTA and CDR2 FQGNSA. CDR3 sequence reads: CASSLVRGTQYF. CDR3 nucleotides: TGTGCCAGCAGCTTAGTTAGAGGTACGCAGTATTTT.